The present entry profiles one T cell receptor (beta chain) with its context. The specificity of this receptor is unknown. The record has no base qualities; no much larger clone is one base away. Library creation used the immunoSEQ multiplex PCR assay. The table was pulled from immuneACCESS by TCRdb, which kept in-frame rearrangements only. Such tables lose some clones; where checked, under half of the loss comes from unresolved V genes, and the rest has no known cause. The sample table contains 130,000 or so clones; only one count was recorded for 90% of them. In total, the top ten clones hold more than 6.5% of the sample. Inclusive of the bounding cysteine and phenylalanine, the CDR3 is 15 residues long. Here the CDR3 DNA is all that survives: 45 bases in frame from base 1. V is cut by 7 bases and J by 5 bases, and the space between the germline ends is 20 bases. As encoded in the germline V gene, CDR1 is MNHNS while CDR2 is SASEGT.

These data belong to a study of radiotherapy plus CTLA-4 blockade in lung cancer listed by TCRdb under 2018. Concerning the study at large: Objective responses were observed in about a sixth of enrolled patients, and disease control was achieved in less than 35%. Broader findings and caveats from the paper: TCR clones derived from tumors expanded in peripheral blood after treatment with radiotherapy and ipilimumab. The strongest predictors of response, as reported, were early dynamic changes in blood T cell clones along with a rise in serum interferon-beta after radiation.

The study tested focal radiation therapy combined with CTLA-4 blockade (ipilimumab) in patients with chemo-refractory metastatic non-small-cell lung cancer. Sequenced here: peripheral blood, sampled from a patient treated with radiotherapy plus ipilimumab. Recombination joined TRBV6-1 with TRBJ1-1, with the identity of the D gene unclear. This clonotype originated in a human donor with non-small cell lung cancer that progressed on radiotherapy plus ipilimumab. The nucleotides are TGTGCCAGCATGTCGTCCCGGACGGGAGGAACTGAAGCTTTCTTT. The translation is CASMSSRTGGTEAFF.